This TCR beta chain was observed in a study of T-cell memory formation after mild COVID-19. Study-level findings and limits: CM and EM subsets held most contracting CD4+ clones; EMRA held CD8+ ones. Clonal second-wave expansions that peaked on day 37 had unconfirmed SARS-CoV-2 specificity.

This clonotype was counted ten times or more. No antigen is known for it. From the 5' RACE reads, TCRdb called clonotypes with MiXCR, one entry per CDR3 protein. The sample has fewer than 90,000 distinct CDR3 sequences; 14% are singletons. CDR1 and CDR2 (germline): SGHAT, FQNNGV. The CDR3 extends over 17 amino acids. V was clipped by 10 bases and J by 4 bases; unmatched bases: 15. Sequenced input: PBMCs or a T cell subset sorted from them (not recorded which). The clonotype comes from an adult woman who had mild COVID-19 (a few samples of this study predate the infection). Cell type and time point are not known. The chain joins TRBV11-2 to TRBJ2-3, with 12 bases matching TRBD2. CDR3 sequence reads: CATEPGLAGHGADTQYF. The CDR3 DNA reads as TGTGCCACCGAGCCGGGACTAGCGGGCCACGGAGCAGATACGCAGTATTTT.